The 24 T cell receptor beta chains reported below all come from one sample, sequenced in a study of blood T cell repertoires in COVID-19. Profiling relied on immunoSEQ multiplex PCR, and the TCRdb table lists in-frame clones only, not all of them. The sample lists roughly 56,000 clones, 91% occurring once. The material sequenced was peripheral blood. Receptors were obtained from a middle-aged man with active COVID-19.

CDR3 coding DNA: TGTGCCAGCAGCTTGGACAGGATAAACGAGCAGTACTTC. It is translated as CASSLDRINEQYF. This sequence joins TRBV7-9 and TRBJ2-7, with 7 bases fitting TRBD1. Germline values: CDR1 SEHNR, CDR2 FQNEAQ (reference sequence). CDR3 length: 13 amino acids. The ends lost 3 bases at V and 5 bases at J; junction bases unmatched: 4.

The chain couples TRBV19 to TRBJ1-2, with 7 positions matching TRBD1. The CDR3 has 15 residues. The V and J ends lost 6 bases and 2 bases, in that order; junction bases with no gene match: 9. Germline-derived CDR1 and CDR2 are LNHDA and SQIVND (reference sequence). CDR3: CASRQTGNGNYGYTF. The CDR3 DNA reads as TGTGCCAGTAGACAGACAGGGAACGGCAACTATGGCTACACCTTC.

This clone has only one observation. The CDR3 sequence is CASSRSSGTGYNEQFF. The CDR3 coding sequence is TGTGCCAGTAGTAGATCCTCCGGGACAGGGTACAATGAGCAGTTCTTC. The V gene is TRBV19, the J gene TRBJ2-1; 9 nucleotides line up with TRBD1. J gave up 4 bases and V 4 bases, and 8 bases lay outside the gene matches. Germline V gene sequence: CDR1 LNHDA, CDR2 SQIVND (reference sequence). The CDR3 covers 16 residues.

The chain carries TRBV27 and TRBJ2-5, with 10 bases that match TRBD1. The germline V gene has CDR1 MNHEY and CDR2 SMNVEV (reference sequence). This CDR3 has 13 residues. V lost 1 base and J lost 9; bases outside the gene matches: 2. The chain's CDR3 is CASSLYGQGAQYF. CDR3 coding DNA: TGTGCCAGCAGTTTATACGGACAGGGGGCCCAGTACTTC.

The genes are TRBV19 and TRBJ2-2; TRBD2 matches at 10 bases. After removal of 5 bases from V and 7 bases from J, the junction contained 13 bases not matched to a gene. Germline CDR1 reads LNHDA; CDR2 reads SQIVND (reference sequence). The CDR3 has 17 amino acids. The CDR3 nucleotides read TGTGCCAGTAGTTCCCAAGGACTAGCGGTTATAGGCGGGGAGCTGTTTTTT. This translates into CASSSQGLAVIGGELFF.

This clone showed up just a few times. This chain connects TRBV9 to TRBJ1-1; 7 bases are a match to TRBD1. The CDR3 is 14 amino acids. CDR1 SGDLS and CDR2 YYNGEE come from the germline V gene. V was clipped by 1 base and J by 5 bases; unmatched bases: 5. CDR3 in amino acids: CASSVTAGGTEAFF. The CDR3 nucleotides are TGTGCCAGCAGCGTAACCGCAGGGGGGACTGAAGCTTTCTTT.

This clone was seen just once. This sequence joins TRBV5-5 and TRBJ2-7; the match to TRBD1 covers 9 bases. This CDR3 spans 16 amino acids. Losses at the gene ends were 3 bases for V and 0 bases for J; bases not matched to a gene: 7. The germline CDR1 and CDR2 sequences are SGHKS and YYEKEE (reference sequence). For the CDR3, the DNA is TGTGCCAGCAGCTATCGACAGGGGGTCCCCTCCTACGAGCAGTACTTC. Amino acids: CASSYRQGVPSYEQYF.

J is TRBJ1-5 and V is TRBV28, with TRBD1 identical over 8 bases. Germline V gene sequence: CDR1 MDHEN, CDR2 SYDVKM. CDR3 length equals 15 residues. V dropped 6 bases and J dropped 6; count of bases not matched to a gene: 10. The CDR3 DNA is TGTGCCAGCAGCCATCCCGGACAGGGCGGTCAGCCCCAGCATTTT. Amino acid sequence: CASSHPGQGGQPQHF. Complete variable domain (other parts from reference TRBV28 and TRBJ1-5): DVKVTQSSRYLVKRTGEKVFLECVQDMDHENMFWYRQDPGLGLRLIYFSYDVKMKEKGDIPEGYSVSREKKERFSLILESASTNQTSMYLCASSHPGQGGQPQHFGDGTRLSIL.

The table lists this clone with a few counts. This chain connects TRBV30 to TRBJ2-6; the D gene is possibly TRBD2 (5 bases). The CDR3 has 16 amino acids. CDR1 is GTSNPN, CDR2 SVGIG, per germline (reference sequence). The ends were cut back, 5 bases at V and 0 bases at J, with 14 bases in the middle. CDR3 amino acids: CAWGNSGFSGANVLTF. DNA for the CDR3: TGTGCCTGGGGGAATTCGGGGTTCTCTGGGGCCAACGTCCTGACTTTC.

This clone was counted a single time. The chain recombines TRBV15 with TRBJ1-1; TRBD1 matches 9 bases. This CDR3 region has 14 residues. J was trimmed by 9 bases and V by 1 base; bases with no gene match: 6. Germline V gene sequence: CDR1 LNHNV, CDR2 YYDKDF (reference sequence). For the CDR3, the DNA is TGTGCCACCAGCAGAGGGGGACAGGGTGTTAAAGCTTTCTTT. Its translation is CATSRGGQGVKAFF.

V is TRBV14 and J is TRBJ2-7, with TRBD2 matching over 10 bases. The CDR3 covers 15 residues. V was clipped by 1 base and J by 4 bases; unmatched bases: 4. CDR1 is SGHDN and CDR2 is FVKESK in the germline V gene. The CDR3: CASSQVRTSGYEQYF. CDR3 sequence (DNA): TGTGCCAGCAGCCAAGTGAGGACTAGCGGATACGAGCAGTACTTC.

CDR3 nucleotide sequence: TGTGCCAGCAGCCCCGGGACAGGGAGGTCAGTCGAGCAGTTCTTC. Residues: CASSPGTGRSVEQFF. The genes are TRBV11-2 and TRBJ2-1, with 9 bases matching TRBD1. CDR3 length equals 15 residues. Per the germline V gene, CDR1 is SGHAT and CDR2 is FQNNGV. The trim removed 5 bases at V and 10 bases at J, leaving 12 bases unmatched. Full variable domain (outside the CDR3, taken from reference TRBV11-2 and TRBJ2-1): EAGVAQSPRYKIIEKRQSVAFWCNPISGHATLYWYQQILGQGPKLLIQFQNNGVVDDSQLPKDRFSAERLKGVDSTLKIQPAKLEDSAVYLCASSPGTGRSVEQFFGPGTRLTVL.

The rearrangement joins TRBV12-3 or TRBV12-4 to TRBJ2-1; maybe TRBD2 (5 bases). V was pared by 3 bases and J by 9 bases, with 6 bases between. The CDR3 is 11 residues long. The CDR3 DNA follows: TGTGCCAGCAGTTTGGGAGCTGAGCAGTTCTTC. The encoded protein is CASSLGAEQFF.

The chain couples TRBV11-2 to TRBJ1-2; 9 nucleotides align to TRBD1. The germline V gene has CDR1 SGHAT and CDR2 FQNNGV. Losses at the gene ends were 5 bases for V and 8 bases for J; bases not matched to a gene: 18. The CDR3 consists of 17 residues. In DNA, the CDR3 is TGTGCCAGCAGCCCTGGGACAGGGATAAGGAACGTCGGCGGCTACACCTTC. Its translation is CASSPGTGIRNVGGYTF. Full variable domain (remainder filled in from reference TRBV11-2 and TRBJ1-2): EAGVAQSPRYKIIEKRQSVAFWCNPISGHATLYWYQQILGQGPKLLIQFQNNGVVDDSQLPKDRFSAERLKGVDSTLKIQPAKLEDSAVYLCASSPGTGIRNVGGYTFGSGTRLTVV.

This chain joins TRBV4-1 and TRBJ1-5; D may be TRBD1 (6 bases). Germline CDR1 MGHRA, CDR2 YSYEKL. The V gene lost 4 bases and the J gene lost 7 bases, with 11 bases spanning the gap. The CDR3 is 13 amino acids. The CDR3 spells CASSRGLGQPQHF. The CDR3 DNA reads TGCGCCAGCAGCCGGGGGCTCGGGCAGCCCCAGCATTTT.

This rearrangement joins TRBV5-1 to TRBJ1-3; tentative D call: TRBD1 (5 bases). The CDR3 loop spans 17 amino acids. The V gene lost 0 bases and the J gene lost 0 bases, with 13 bases spanning the gap. Germline CDR1 and CDR2: SGHRS and YFSETQ. CDR3 amino acids: CASSLVQGRSSGNTIYF. The CDR3 DNA reads as TGCGCCAGCAGCTTGGTTCAGGGCCGAAGCTCTGGAAACACCATATATTTT.

The chain recombines TRBV28 with TRBJ2-7; TRBD2 aligns across 13 bases. Per the germline V gene, CDR1 is MDHEN and CDR2 is SYDVKM. The CDR3 length is 16 residues. Unmatched junction bases numbered 9, after V lost 6 bases and J lost 4 bases. The CDR3 DNA follows: TGTGCCAGCAGCGAAGGAGGGACTAGCGGGGTTTACGAGCAGTACTTC. As protein: CASSEGGTSGVYEQYF.

This clone was seen a few times. The V call is TRBV4-2, the J call TRBJ1-2, with D perhaps matching TRBD1 (5 bases). CDR3 length equals 15 residues. The V gene's germline CDR1 is LGHNA and CDR2 YNFKEQ. Between the trimmed V and J ends, which lost 1 base and 7 bases, there was a span of 16 bases. CDR3 loop: CASSQAREAVFGYTF. The CDR3 nucleotides are TGTGCCAGCAGCCAAGCCAGGGAGGCTGTCTTTGGCTACACCTTC.

This rearrangement joins TRBV7-9 to TRBJ2-1; D is perhaps TRBD1 (5 bases). This CDR3 contains 15 residues. Germline assignment: CDR1 SEHNR and CDR2 FQNEAQ (reference sequence). V was cut by 2 bases and J by 4 bases, with 12 bases left in between. The CDR3 spells CASSLSRALYNEQFF. CDR3 DNA: TGTGCCAGCAGCTTAAGCAGGGCTCTTTACAATGAGCAGTTCTTC. Full variable domain (rest looked up from reference TRBV7-9 and TRBJ2-1): DTGVSQNPRHKITKRGQNVTFRCDPISEHNRLYWYRQTLGQGPEFLTYFQNEAQLEKSRLLSDRFSAERPKGSFSTLEIQRTEQGDSAMYLCASSLSRALYNEQFFGPGTRLTVL.

Here the CDR3 reads CASRGRGPNTGELFF. CDR3 in DNA: TGTGCCAGTAGGGGCCGCGGGCCGAACACCGGGGAGCTGTTTTTT. The genes are TRBV19 and TRBJ2-2, with a possible D match to TRBD2 (5 bases). The germline V and J ends were trimmed by 6 bases and 0 bases, with 11 bases remaining between them. The CDR3 spans 15 residues. Per the germline V gene, CDR1 is LNHDA and CDR2 is SQIVND (reference sequence).

This clone was counted a single time. The chain combines TRBV2 with TRBJ2-4; 9 bases line up with TRBD1. Per the germline V gene, CDR1 is SNHLY and CDR2 is FYNNEI. J lost 6 bases, V lost 3 bases, and 0 bases had no gene match. The CDR3 contains 13 residues. CDR3 loop: CASSEGQGNIQYF. In nucleotides, the CDR3 is TGTGCCAGCAGTGAGGGACAGGGAAACATTCAGTACTTC.

In its sample, this clone was seen once. The chain employs TRBV6-5 and TRBJ2-2; D uncertain. This CDR3 has 13 amino acids. Germline-derived CDR1 and CDR2 are MNHEY and SVGAGI. Trimming removed 7 bases from V and 3 bases from J, with 9 bases in between. The CDR3 DNA is TGTGCCAGCACTCCCGACTACACCGGGGAGCTGTTTTTT. Its translation is CASTPDYTGELFF.

This clone was counted only a few times. The chain is built from TRBV6-5 and TRBJ2-2, with D hard to call. V dropped 5 bases and J dropped 0 bases, with 4 bases sitting between them. Germline V CDR1 and CDR2: MNHEY, SVGAGI. This CDR3 region has 13 residues. CDR3 region: CASSTANTGELFF. For the CDR3, the DNA is TGTGCCAGCAGTACGGCGAACACCGGGGAGCTGTTTTTT.

This CDR3 is CASSQDPVGTQGGTQYF. In DNA, the CDR3 is TGCGCCAGCAGCCAAGATCCGGTAGGCACCCAGGGAGGTACGCAGTATTTT. This chain uses TRBV4-1 with TRBJ2-3; the D gene is possibly TRBD2 (6 bases). Trimming removed 0 bases at V and 8 bases at J, with 21 bases between. Germline V gives CDR1 MGHRA, CDR2 YSYEKL. The CDR3 is 17 amino acids.